The clone carrying this T cell receptor beta chain was counted only a few times. Its matching antigen is unknown. TCRdb re-called the RT-PCR reads with MiXCR, one entry per CDR3 protein. The repertoire holds some 800,000 distinct CDR3 sequences, with 21% as singletons. The data are from a study of response to subunit inactivated influenza vaccine. Overall study results and limits: With each seasonal influenza vaccination, the authors suggested, few new T cells are recruited.

CDR3 length: 15 amino acids. Trimming pared 2 bases from V and 2 bases from J, leaving 14 bases between. Germline loops: CDR1 SGHRS, CDR2 YFSETQ. The genes are TRBV5-1 and TRBJ2-7; a possible D gene is TRBD1 (6 bases). The specimen was PBMCs from blood, collected roughly 5 days after vaccination. This receptor was taken from a man aged 50 to 60 who received an inactivated influenza vaccine. Here the CDR3 DNA reads TGCGCCAGCAGCTTAATGGACAGCGTTACCTACGAGCAGTACTTC. Translated: CASSLMDSVTYEQYF.